Below are 3 T cell receptor beta chains sequenced from a single sample in a study of blood T cell repertoires in COVID-19. Here immunoSEQ multiplex PCR was the method, and the copy in TCRdb shows in-frame clones only, minus some. Found here are just over 650,000 clones, 90% of them singletons; the top ten hold under 0.3%. The sample comprised peripheral blood. These receptors came from a woman younger than 35 with acute or convalescent COVID-19.

The chain links TRBV30 to TRBJ1-2; 7 bases are shared with TRBD1. The trim removed 1 base at V and 8 bases at J, leaving 4 bases unmatched. Germline CDR1 and CDR2: GTSNPN and SVGIG (reference sequence). The CDR3 runs to 12 residues. CDR3 protein: CAWSGDRAGYTF. The CDR3 DNA follows: TGTGCCTGGAGTGGAGACAGGGCGGGCTACACCTTC.

The J gene is TRBJ1-5, the V gene TRBV7-8, with 7 bases identical to TRBD1. The CDR3 totals 15 residues. Looked up from germline, CDR1 is SGHVS and CDR2 is FQNEAQ. V dropped 5 bases and J dropped 0; count of bases not matched to a gene: 4. CDR3 in DNA: TGTGCCAGCAGCCTGGACAGGTATAGCAATCAGCCCCAGCATTTT. Protein sequence: CASSLDRYSNQPQHF.

The chain couples TRBV7-2 to TRBJ1-1, with 12 positions matching TRBD1. Trimming at V came to 4 bases and at J to 4 bases, leaving 7 bases not matched to a gene. The CDR3 length is 16 residues. Germline V gene lookup returns CDR1 SGHTA and CDR2 FQGNSA. The CDR3 DNA sequence: TGTGCCAGCAGCTCCGGGACAGGGGGCGTCGGCACTGAAGCTTTCTTT. Translation: CASSSGTGGVGTEAFF.